This paragraph covers one TCR beta chain sequence. Its specificity is unknown. The sort gate was single viable CD3+CD4+CD8-CD45RO+ cells for memory CD4+ T cells. After thawing, CD4+ T cells were positively selected. The data were taken from a study of memory CD4+ T cells and cytomegalovirus serostatus. Study-level results: Median bootstrapped AUC for CMV status was approximately 0.94 originally, 0.75 to 0.91 US-trained.

Produced via immunoSEQ multiplex PCR; TCRdb's table is partial and in-frame only. The sample consists of tens of thousands of clones, about 71% of them appearing once. V lost 1 base to trimming and J lost 1 base, with 7 bases between them. The CDR3 extends over 14 amino acids. Germline CDR1 reads SEHNR; CDR2 reads FQNEAQ (reference sequence). Sequencing was performed on memory CD4+ T cells from blood. The source is an adult in good health and CMV-seronegative. This chain uses TRBV7-9 with TRBJ1-1, with D perhaps matching TRBD1 (5 bases). The chain's CDR3 is CASSLGGGNTEAFF. The CDR3, as DNA: TGTGCCAGCAGCTTAGGGGGGGGGAACACTGAAGCTTTCTTT.